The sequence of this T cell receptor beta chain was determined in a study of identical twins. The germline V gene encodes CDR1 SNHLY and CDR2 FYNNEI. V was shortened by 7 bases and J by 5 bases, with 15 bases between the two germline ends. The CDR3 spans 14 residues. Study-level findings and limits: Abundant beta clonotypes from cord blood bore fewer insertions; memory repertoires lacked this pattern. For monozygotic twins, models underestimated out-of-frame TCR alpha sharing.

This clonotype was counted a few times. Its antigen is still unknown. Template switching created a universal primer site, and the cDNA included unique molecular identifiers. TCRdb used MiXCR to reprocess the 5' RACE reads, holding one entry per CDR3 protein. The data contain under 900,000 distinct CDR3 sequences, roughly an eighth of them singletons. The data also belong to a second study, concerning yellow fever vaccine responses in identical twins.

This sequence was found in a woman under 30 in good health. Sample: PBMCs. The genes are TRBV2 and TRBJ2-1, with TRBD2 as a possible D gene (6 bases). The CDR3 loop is CASKRERGDNEQFF. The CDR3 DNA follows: TGTGCCAGCAAACGGGAGCGAGGGGACAATGAGCAGTTCTTC.